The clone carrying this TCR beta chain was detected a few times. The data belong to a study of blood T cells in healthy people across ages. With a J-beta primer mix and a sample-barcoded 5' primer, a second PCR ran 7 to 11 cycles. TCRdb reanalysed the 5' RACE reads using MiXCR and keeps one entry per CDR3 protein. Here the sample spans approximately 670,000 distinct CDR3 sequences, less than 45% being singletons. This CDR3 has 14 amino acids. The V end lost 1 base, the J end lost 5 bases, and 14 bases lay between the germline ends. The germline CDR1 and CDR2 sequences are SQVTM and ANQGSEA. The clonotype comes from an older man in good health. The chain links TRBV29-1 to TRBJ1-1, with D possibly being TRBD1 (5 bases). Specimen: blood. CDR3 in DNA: TGCAGCGTTGAAGTGGTGCAGGGTTGGACTGAAGCTTTCTTT. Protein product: CSVEVVQGWTEAFF.